The source of this T cell receptor beta chain is a study of CD8 T cells in ankylosing spondylitis. Study-wide results and limits: Ankylosing spondylitis blood appeared to be characterized by a TCR beta motif of eight or nine highly homologous variants. Matched ankylosing spondylitis synovial fluid reportedly contained a significantly enriched population of disease-linked clones. Some of the motif variants had earlier been found in reactive arthritis patients' fluid and blood.

Worth noting for this clonotype: Antigen: not known.

The CDR3 loop spans 15 amino acids. V was pared by 2 bases and J by 3 bases, with 13 bases between. The V gene's germline CDR1 is MNHEY and CDR2 SVGAGI. In making TCR beta libraries, quantitative 5'-RACE with molecular barcodes was used. TCRdb used MiXCR to reprocess the 5' RACE reads, holding one entry per CDR3 protein. The sample includes hundreds of thousands of distinct CDR3 sequences, around 20% seen only once; the top ten take about 44%. The specimen sequenced was blood, either unsorted or a sorted T cell fraction (not recorded which). The rearrangement uses TRBV6-5 and TRBJ1-1; D might be TRBD1 (6 bases). The receptor's source is a male donor with ankylosing spondylitis. The CDR3 loop is CASSYAGEGYTEAFF. CDR3 bases: TGTGCCAGCAGTTACGCAGGGGAAGGGTACACTGAAGCTTTCTTT.